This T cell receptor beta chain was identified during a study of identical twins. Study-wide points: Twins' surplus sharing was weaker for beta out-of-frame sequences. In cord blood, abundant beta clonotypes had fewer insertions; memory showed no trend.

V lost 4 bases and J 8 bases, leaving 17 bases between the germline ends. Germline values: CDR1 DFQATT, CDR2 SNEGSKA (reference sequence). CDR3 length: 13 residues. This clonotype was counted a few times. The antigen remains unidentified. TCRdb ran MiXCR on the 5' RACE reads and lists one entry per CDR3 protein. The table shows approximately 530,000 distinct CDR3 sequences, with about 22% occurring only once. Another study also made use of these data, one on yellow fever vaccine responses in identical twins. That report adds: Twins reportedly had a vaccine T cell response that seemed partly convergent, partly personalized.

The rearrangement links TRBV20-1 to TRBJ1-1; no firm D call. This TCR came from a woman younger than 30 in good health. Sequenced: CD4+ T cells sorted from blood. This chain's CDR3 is CSATPLRASEAFF. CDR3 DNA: TGCAGTGCTACCCCACTACGGGCCTCGGAAGCTTTCTTT.